This record concerns one T cell receptor (beta chain) sequence. Measured with immunoSEQ multiplex PCR; TCRdb has only the in-frame clones, and not every one. This sample has some 97,000 clones; around 92% occur once, and the top ten carry just under 2%. This sample is part of a study of T cell changes during pregnancy in multiple sclerosis. The CDR3 covers 12 residues. Trimming took 11 bases from V and 7 from J; bases not matched to a gene: 9. Germline CDR1 is LNHDA and CDR2 is SQIVND (reference sequence). The sequence came from a female donor with multiple sclerosis, enrolled in a pregnancy study. The sequencing here drew on peripheral blood, taken after pregnancy. This chain connects TRBV19 to TRBJ1-2, with TRBD1 matching over 8 bases. CDR3 nucleotides: TGTGCCTCGGAGGGGGACAGGCCTGGCTACACCTTC. This codes for CASEGDRPGYTF.